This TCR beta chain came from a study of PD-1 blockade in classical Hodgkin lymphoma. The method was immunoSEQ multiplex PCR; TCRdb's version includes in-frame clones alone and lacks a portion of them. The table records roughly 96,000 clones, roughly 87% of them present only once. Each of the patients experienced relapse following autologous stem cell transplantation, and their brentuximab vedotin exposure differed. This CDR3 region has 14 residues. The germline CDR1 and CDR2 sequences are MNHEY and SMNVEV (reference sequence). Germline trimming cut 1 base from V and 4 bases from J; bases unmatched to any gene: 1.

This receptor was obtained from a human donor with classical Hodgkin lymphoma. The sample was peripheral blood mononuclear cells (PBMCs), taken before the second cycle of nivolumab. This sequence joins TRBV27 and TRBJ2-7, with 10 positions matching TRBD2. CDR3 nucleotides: TGTGCCAGCAGTTTATTAGCGGGAGGATACGAGCAGTACTTC. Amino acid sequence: CASSLLAGGYEQYF.